This TCR beta chain emerged from a study of blood T cell repertoires in COVID-19. Background on the study: The study drew acute and convalescent COVID-19 samples from the United States, Italy and Spain. The analysed material was cDNA or gDNA that came from T cells, B-cell-depleted T cells, or PBMCs.

Methods used by the authors: Reference gene primer amplification gave nucleated cell count estimates. Produced via immunoSEQ multiplex PCR; TCRdb's table is partial and in-frame only. V and J calls and clone size are those listed in that table; D and trimming were worked out from the DNA. The sample has roughly 250,000 clones, 80% to 90% seen once. V was pared by 1 base and J by 8 bases, with 17 bases between. The germline gives CDR1 SEHNR, CDR2 FQNEAQ (reference sequence). The length of the CDR3 is 15 residues. The study drew participants aged about 18 to 95 years from some 24 US areas. J is TRBJ1-1 and V is TRBV7-9; possible D gene TRBD1, 6 bases. The receptor's source is a woman aged 40 to 50 who had been exposed to COVID-19. Source material: PBMCs or T cells enriched from blood (not recorded which). CDR3 region: CASSLVLLDRREAFF. Written as DNA, the CDR3 is TGTGCCAGCAGCTTAGTCTTGTTAGACAGGCGCGAAGCTTTCTTT.